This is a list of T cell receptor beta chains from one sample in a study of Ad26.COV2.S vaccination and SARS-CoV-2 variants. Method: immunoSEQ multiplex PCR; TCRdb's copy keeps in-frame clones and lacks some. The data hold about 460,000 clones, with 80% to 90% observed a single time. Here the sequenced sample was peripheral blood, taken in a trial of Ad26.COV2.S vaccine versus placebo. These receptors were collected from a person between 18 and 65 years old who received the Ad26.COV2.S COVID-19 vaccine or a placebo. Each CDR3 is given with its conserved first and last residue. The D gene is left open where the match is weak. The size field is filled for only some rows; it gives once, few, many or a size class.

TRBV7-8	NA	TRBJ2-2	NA	TGTGCCAGCAGCTTAGATTGGGGCGGGGAGCTGTTTTTT	CASSLDWGGELFF
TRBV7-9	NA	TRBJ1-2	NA	TGTGCCAGCAGCTTAGAACGCTATGGCTACACCTTC	CASSLERYGYTF
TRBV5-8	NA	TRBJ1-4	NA	TGTGCCAGCAGCCAGCGGGGGCGAGGACCCTATAATGAAAAACTGTTTTTT	CASSQRGRGPYNEKLFF
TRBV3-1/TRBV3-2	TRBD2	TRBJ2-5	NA	TGTGCCAGCAGCTTCCGACTAGCGGGACGGGAGACCCAGTACTTC	CASSFRLAGRETQYF
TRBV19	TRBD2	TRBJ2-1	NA	TGTGCCAGTAGTATTGCTAGCGGACCATACAATGAGCAGTTCTTC	CASSIASGPYNEQFF
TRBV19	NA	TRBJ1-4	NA	TGTGCCAGTAGTATCTGGCAGGGGAATGAAAAACTGTTTTTT	CASSIWQGNEKLFF
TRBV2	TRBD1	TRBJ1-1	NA	TGTGCCAGCAAAAAGGGACAGCGGAACACTGAAGCTTTCTTT	CASKKGQRNTEAFF
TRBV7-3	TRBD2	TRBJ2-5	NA	TGTGCCAGCAGCTTACAAGCGGGGCAAGAGACCCAGTACTTC	CASSLQAGQETQYF
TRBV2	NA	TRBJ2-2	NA	TGTGCCAGCAGGGGGGGACAGTTAGCCACCGGGGAGCTGTTTTTT	CASRGGQLATGELFF
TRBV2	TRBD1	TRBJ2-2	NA	TGTGCCAGCCTAGGCACAGGGGAAAACACCGGGGAGCTGTTTTTT	CASLGTGENTGELFF
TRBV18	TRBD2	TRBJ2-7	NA	TGTGCCAGCTCACTCGGGACTAGCGGCTACGAGCAGTACTTC	CASSLGTSGYEQYF
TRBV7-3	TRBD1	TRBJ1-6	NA	TGTGCCAGCAGCCTTTCAGGGGGCGGTTCACCCCTCCACTTT	CASSLSGGGSPLHF
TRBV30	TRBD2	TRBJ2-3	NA	TGTGCCTCCTGGGGTAGCGGGGGCACTAGCACAGATACGCAGTATTTT	CASWGSGGTSTDTQYF
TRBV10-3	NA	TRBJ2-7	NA	TGTGCCATCAGTGGGACCCCTGTCGGGGGCTACGAGCAGTACTTC	CAISGTPVGGYEQYF
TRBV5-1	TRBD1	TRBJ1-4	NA	TGCGCCAGCAGCTTGGAGGGGGCCACGCATTCTGAAAAACTGTTTTTT	CASSLEGATHSEKLFF
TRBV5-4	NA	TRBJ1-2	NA	TGTGCCAGCAGCTTGGGTCAGGAACTCTATGGCTACACCTTC	CASSLGQELYGYTF
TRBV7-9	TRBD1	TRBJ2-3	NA	TGTGCCAGCAGCTTAGGGGACAGGGTCACAGATACGCAGTATTTT	CASSLGDRVTDTQYF
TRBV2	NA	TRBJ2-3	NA	TGTGCCAGCAGTGACAGGTCCTGGAGTACAGATACGCAGTATTTT	CASSDRSWSTDTQYF
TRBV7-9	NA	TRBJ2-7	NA	TGTGCCAGCAGCTTATGGGTGTCGAGCTCCTACGAGCAGTACTTC	CASSLWVSSSYEQYF
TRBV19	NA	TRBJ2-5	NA	TGTGCCAGTAGTAGCGGGACGGAACAAGAGACCCAGTACTTC	CASSSGTEQETQYF
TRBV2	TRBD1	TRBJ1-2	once	TGTGCCAGCAGAGCCAAACGAGTAAAGAACGACAGGGCGGGGGGCGACTATGGCTACACCTTC	CASRAKRVKNDRAGGDYGYTF
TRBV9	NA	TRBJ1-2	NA	TGTGCCAGCAGCCCCGACACCGATTATGGCTACACCTTC	CASSPDTDYGYTF
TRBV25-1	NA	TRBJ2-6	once	TGTGCCACCGAAGACACAGACCAGTCTGGGGCCAACGTCCTGACTTTC	CATEDTDQSGANVLTF
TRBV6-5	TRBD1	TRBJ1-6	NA	TGTGCCAGCGGGACAGCCCTCAAGCCCCTCCACTTT	CASGTALKPLHF
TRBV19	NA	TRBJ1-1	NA	TGTGCCAGTAGGGTATCCAACACTGAAGCTTTCTTT	CASRVSNTEAFF
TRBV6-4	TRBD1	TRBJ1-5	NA	TGTGCCAGCGGGTCCGGGACAGTGAGCAATCAGCCCCAGCATTTT	CASGSGTVSNQPQHF
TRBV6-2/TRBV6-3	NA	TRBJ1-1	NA	TGTGCCAGCAGTTACAGAGGGGTGAACACTGAAGCTTTCTTT	CASSYRGVNTEAFF
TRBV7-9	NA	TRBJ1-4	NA	TGTGCCAGCAGTTTACTCGGATCGGGGATAGGGGAAAAACTGTTTTTT	CASSLLGSGIGEKLFF
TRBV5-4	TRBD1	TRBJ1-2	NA	TGTGCCAGCAGCGGTACGGACAGGGCCTTCTATGGCTACACCTTC	CASSGTDRAFYGYTF
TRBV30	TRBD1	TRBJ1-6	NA	TGTGCCTGGAGTGTATCCTGGACAGGGTTGAATTTGAAGGATTCACCCCTCCACTTT	CAWSVSWTGLNLKDSPLHF
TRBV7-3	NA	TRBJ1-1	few	TGTGCCAGCAGCTTAGGGCAGTCCGACACTGAAGCTTTCTTT	CASSLGQSDTEAFF
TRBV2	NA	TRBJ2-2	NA	TGTGCCAGCAGTGAAGGCCCCACCGGGGAGCTGTTTTTT	CASSEGPTGELFF
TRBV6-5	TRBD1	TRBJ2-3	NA	TGTGCCAGCAGTTACTCGGGACAGGGTGAGGCAGATACGCAGTATTTT	CASSYSGQGEADTQYF
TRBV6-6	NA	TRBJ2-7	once	TGTGCCAGCAGTCCCATCGCGGGGAACGAGCAGTACTTC	CASSPIAGNEQYF
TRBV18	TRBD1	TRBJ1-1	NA	TGTGCCAGCTCACCACAGGGGAATGCGATAGGACAGGGGCACATCCATTCTATGAACACTGAAGCTTTCTTT	CASSPQGNAIGQGHIHSMNTEAFF
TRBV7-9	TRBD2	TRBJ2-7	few	TGTGCCAGCAGCTTAGCTCCTACACTAGCGGGGAATTACGAGCAGTACTTC	CASSLAPTLAGNYEQYF
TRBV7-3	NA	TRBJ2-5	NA	TGTGCCAGCAGCCCTACGATAATGACAGAATTGGGAGAGCAAGAGACCCAGTACTTC	CASSPTIMTELGEQETQYF
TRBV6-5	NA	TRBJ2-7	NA	TGTGCCAGCAGTTACTCTCGGACGGGCCCCTACGAGCAGTACTTC	CASSYSRTGPYEQYF
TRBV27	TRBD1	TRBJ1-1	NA	TGTGCCAGCAGACAAGGGGGCCCGAACACTGAAGCTTTCTTT	CASRQGGPNTEAFF
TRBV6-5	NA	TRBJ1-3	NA	TGTGCCAGCAGTTACGGGGGGGACTCTGGAAACACCATATATTTT	CASSYGGDSGNTIYF
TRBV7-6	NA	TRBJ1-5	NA	TGTGCCAGCAGCTTAGGACCGTATGGCAATAGCAATCAGCCCCAGCATTTT	CASSLGPYGNSNQPQHF